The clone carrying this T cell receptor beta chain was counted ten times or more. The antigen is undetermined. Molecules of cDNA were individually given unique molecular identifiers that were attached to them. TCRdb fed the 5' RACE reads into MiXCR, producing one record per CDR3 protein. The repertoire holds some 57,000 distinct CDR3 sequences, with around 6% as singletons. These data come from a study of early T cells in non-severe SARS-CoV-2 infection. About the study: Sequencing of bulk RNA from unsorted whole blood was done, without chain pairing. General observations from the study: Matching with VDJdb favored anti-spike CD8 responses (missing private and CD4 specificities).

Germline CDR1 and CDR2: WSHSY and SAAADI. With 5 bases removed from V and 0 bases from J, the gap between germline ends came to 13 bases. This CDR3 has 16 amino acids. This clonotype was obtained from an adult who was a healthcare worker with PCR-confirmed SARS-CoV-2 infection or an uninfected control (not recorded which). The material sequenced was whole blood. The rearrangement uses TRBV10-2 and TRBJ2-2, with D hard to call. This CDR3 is CASSHLRASNTGELFF. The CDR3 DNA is TGCGCCAGCAGTCATTTACGAGCCTCGAACACCGGGGAGCTGTTTTTT.